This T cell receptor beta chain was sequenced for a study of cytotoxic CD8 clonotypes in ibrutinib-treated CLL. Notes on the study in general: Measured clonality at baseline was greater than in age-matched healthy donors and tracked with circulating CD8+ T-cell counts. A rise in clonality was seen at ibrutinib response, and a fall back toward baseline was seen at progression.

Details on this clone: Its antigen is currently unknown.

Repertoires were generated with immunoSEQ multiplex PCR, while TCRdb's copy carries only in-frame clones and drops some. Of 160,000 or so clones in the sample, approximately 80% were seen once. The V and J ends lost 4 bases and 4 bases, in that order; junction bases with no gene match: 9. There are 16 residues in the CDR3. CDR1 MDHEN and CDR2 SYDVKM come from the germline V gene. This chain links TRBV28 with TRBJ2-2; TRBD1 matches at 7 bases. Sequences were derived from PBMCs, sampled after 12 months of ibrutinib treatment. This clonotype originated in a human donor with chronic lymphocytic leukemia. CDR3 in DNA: TGTGCCAGCAGTTCCGACAGGGAAGGGGGCACCGGGGAGCTGTTTTTT. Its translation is CASSSDREGGTGELFF.